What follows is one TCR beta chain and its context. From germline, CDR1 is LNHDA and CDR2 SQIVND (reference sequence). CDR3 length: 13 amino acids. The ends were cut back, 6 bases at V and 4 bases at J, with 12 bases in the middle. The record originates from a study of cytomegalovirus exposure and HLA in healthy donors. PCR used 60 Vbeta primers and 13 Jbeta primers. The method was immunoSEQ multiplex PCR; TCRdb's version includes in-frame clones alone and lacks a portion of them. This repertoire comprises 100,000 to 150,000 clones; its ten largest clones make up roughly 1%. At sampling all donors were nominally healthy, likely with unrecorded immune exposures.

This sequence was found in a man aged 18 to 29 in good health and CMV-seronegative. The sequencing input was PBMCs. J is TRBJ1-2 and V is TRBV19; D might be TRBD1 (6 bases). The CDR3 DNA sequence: TGTGCCAGTAGCTTGACAGGTCCCTATGGCTACACCTTC. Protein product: CASSLTGPYGYTF.